This T cell receptor (beta chain) was found in a study of T cells after yellow fever vaccination. This clonotype was counted many times. Its antigen remains unknown. The study's findings and limits: Contaminants from the bulk population, in the form of abundant clonotypes, could be found in FACS-sorted repertoires. There was a small share of clonotypes that showed up in both the CD4 and CD8 compartments.

TCR cDNA was made by 5'RACE template switching, adding a universal primer site and UMIs. MiXCR was run by TCRdb on the 5' RACE reads, yielding one entry per CDR3 protein. The sample holds some 300,000 distinct CDR3 sequences; 7.5% to 9.5% are singletons and the top ten take around 3.1%. The V and J ends lost 1 base and 0 bases respectively, with 4 bases between them. CDR1 is SGHTA, CDR2 FQGNSA, per germline. CDR3 length equals 14 residues. This chain links TRBV7-2 with TRBJ1-3; D call uncertain. Source: CD4+ T cells sorted from PBMCs, taken 5 days after the yellow fever booster vaccination. This TCR was recovered from a man younger than 35 who received the YFV17D yellow fever vaccine. CDR3 in amino acids: CASSLGSSGNTIYF. Here the CDR3 DNA reads TGTGCCAGCAGCTTAGGCAGCTCTGGAAACACCATATATTTT.